This TCR beta chain was profiled in a study of regulatory T cells in long-lasting Graves disease. This clonotype showed up just a few times. Trimming cost V 7 bases and J 0 bases, with 17 bases left between them. The CDR3 sequence is 16 residues long. The germline gives CDR1 SNHLY, CDR2 FYNNEI. Time point here: newly diagnosed GD, antithyroid drugs for less than 3 months. The TCR library was prepared using RNA isolated from PBMCs. CDR3 regions were amplified by Arm-PCR using iRepertoire HTBI primers to build TCR beta libraries. In TCRdb, the multiplex PCR reads were re-called with MiXCR into one record per CDR3 protein. The sample includes 540,000 or so distinct CDR3 sequences, roughly 14% of them seen just once. These same data were also listed under a study on T cells in Graves' hyperthyroidism and ophthalmopathy.

Here the sequenced sample was peripheral blood mononuclear cells (PBMCs), taken at new diagnosis, from a patient treated with antithyroid drugs. The rearrangement links TRBV2 to TRBJ2-3, with D possibly TRBD1 on 6 matching bases. The TCR was taken from a man aged 30 to 45 with Graves disease. The CDR3 here is CASTDRTRSSTDTQYF. The CDR3 DNA reads TGTGCCAGCACCGACAGGACCCGCTCTAGCACAGATACGCAGTATTTT.